This entry features one T cell receptor (beta chain) sequence. The specificity of this receptor is unknown. Qualities for individual bases were not recorded, and no much larger clone is one base off. The data were obtained in a study of PD-1 blockade in mismatch repair-deficient tumors (dated by TCRdb to the late 2010s). Background on the whole study: Between September 2013 and September 2016, approximately 90 consecutive patients with about a dozen mismatch repair-deficient cancer types, all previously treated and progressing, were enrolled in the trial. Deep sequencing of TCR CDR3 regions was used to track tumor-associated T cell clones in peripheral blood of patients responding to PD-1 blockade. The investigation overall reported the following: After pembrolizumab, tumor-resident clones, which were often undetectable in blood before treatment, expanded rapidly and then contracted, generally ahead of radiologic responses.

Library creation used the immunoSEQ multiplex PCR assay. TCRdb took over this immuneACCESS table, retaining in-frame rearrangements with V and J assigned. Such tables are incomplete; in checked studies, under half of the missing clones stem from an unresolved V gene, and the remainder is unexplained. For this sample the table gives about 84,000 clones, of which more than 65% were detected only once. Just over 2.5% of the sample goes to the ten largest clones. Reading the label with the study, this specimen's time point is: peripheral blood 12 weeks after first pembrolizumab dose. Mismatch repair deficiency was established in every enrolled patient by polymerase chain reaction or immunohistochemistry. A few patients who responded to pembrolizumab therapy underwent TCR sequencing. The phase II trial prospectively tested pembrolizumab PD-1 blockade in advanced mismatch repair-deficient cancers regardless of tissue of origin. Peripheral blood T cell samples were gathered serially, both before PD-1 blockade started and at multiple time points afterward. Blood sampling time points were reported as weeks after the first dose of pembrolizumab.

Sequenced material: peripheral blood, taken 12 weeks after starting pembrolizumab. This TCR was sampled from an adult with mismatch repair-deficient cancer.

The DNA is as follows: TGTGCCAGCAGACGGATGAGGGAAGATACGCAGTATTTT. This codes for CASRRMREDTQYF. The chain is made from TRBV6-1 and TRBJ2-3; perhaps TRBD2 is the D gene, with 5 bases matching. The CDR3, cysteine through phenylalanine, is 13 amino acids long. Left in the record is the CDR3 DNA by itself, 39 bases read in frame from the first base. The germline V gene encodes CDR1 MNHNS and CDR2 SASEGT. A distance of 12 bases separates the germline ends of V and J, which lose 6 bases and 5 bases respectively.